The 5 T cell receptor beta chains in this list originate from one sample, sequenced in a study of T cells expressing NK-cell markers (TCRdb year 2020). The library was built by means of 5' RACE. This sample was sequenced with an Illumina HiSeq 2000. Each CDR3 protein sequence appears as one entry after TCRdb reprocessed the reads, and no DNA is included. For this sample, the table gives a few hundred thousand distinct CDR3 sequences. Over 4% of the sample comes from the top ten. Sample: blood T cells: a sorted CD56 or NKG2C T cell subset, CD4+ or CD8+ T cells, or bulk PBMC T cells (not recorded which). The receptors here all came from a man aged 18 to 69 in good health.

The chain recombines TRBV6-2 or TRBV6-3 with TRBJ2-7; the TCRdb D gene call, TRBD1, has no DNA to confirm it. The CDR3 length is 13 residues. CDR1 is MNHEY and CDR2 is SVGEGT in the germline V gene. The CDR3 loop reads CASSYRGQYEQYF.

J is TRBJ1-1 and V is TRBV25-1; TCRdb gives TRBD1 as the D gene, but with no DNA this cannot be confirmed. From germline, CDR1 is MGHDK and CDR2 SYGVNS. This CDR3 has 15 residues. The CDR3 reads CASSALGTPNTEAFF.

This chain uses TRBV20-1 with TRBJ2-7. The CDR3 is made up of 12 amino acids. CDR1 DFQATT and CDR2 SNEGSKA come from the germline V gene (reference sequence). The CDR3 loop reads CSAKLSSYEQYF.

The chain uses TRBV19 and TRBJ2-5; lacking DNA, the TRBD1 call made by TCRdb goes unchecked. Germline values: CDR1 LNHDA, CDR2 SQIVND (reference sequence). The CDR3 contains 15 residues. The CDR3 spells CASSVSRGWVETQYF.

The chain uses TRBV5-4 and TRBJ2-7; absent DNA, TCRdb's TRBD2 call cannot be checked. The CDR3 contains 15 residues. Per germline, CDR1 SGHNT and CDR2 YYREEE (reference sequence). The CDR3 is CASSPSSGTHYEQYF.